One and the same sample provided the 13 T cell receptor beta chains below, sequenced in a study of T cells in Graves' hyperthyroidism and ophthalmopathy. Amplified TCR beta CDR3 regions derived from RNA transcripts. In the first-round RT-PCR of the TCR CDR3, the HTBI primer set was used. Each CDR3 protein is one row after TCRdb ran MiXCR on the multiplex PCR reads. The sample contains hundreds of thousands of distinct CDR3 sequences, roughly 15% of which appear only once. The sample consisted of blood. These receptors were obtained from a woman aged 45 to 65 with Graves' ophthalmopathy.

This rearrangement joins TRBV5-1 to TRBJ1-4; D is undetermined. The CDR3 sequence is 14 residues long. Germline CDR1 and CDR2: SGHRS and YFSETQ. V dropped 0 bases and J dropped 5 bases, with 8 bases sitting between them. CDR3 DNA sequence: TGCGCCAGCAGCTTGGTTAGCTACAATGAAAAACTGTTTTTT. It translates to CASSLVSYNEKLFF.

The sample holds many counts of this clonotype. This chain connects TRBV7-9 to TRBJ2-4, with TRBD1 matching over 7 bases. Germline lookup yields CDR1 SEHNR and CDR2 FQNEAQ (reference sequence). After removal of 6 bases from V and 7 bases from J, the junction contained 9 bases not matched to a gene. The CDR3 is 14 residues long. CDR3 in DNA: TGTGCCAGCAGTGCCGAGGGGGCCCATAACATTCAGTACTTC. Translation gives CASSAEGAHNIQYF.

This clonotype was seen repeatedly, ten times or more. Here the CDR3 reads CASVAGGGTWEQYF. The CDR3 DNA sequence: TGTGCCAGCGTTGCGGGGGGAGGGACCTGGGAGCAGTACTTC. The chain uses TRBV28 and TRBJ2-7; 8 bases map to TRBD2. CDR1 is MDHEN and CDR2 is SYDVKM in the germline V gene. CDR3 length: 14 amino acids. With V trimmed by 8 bases and J by 7 bases, 13 bases remained unmatched.

This clonotype occurred many times. The chain couples TRBV11-2 to TRBJ2-7, with D uncertain. CDR3 length: 15 residues. Trimming cost V 0 bases and J 3 bases, with 12 bases left between them. Germline CDR1 reads SGHAT; CDR2 reads FQNNGV. The CDR3 spells CASSLDEVQVYEQYF. CDR3 DNA: TGTGCCAGCAGCTTAGATGAAGTGCAGGTCTACGAGCAGTACTTC.

Notes on this clonotype: The junction shows a germline mismatch at one end, possibly a read error. This sequence joins TRBV3-1 and TRBJ1-1; perhaps TRBD1 as D (6 bases). Germline V gives CDR1 LGHDT, CDR2 YNNKEL (reference sequence). The CDR3 contains 17 residues. The CDR3 nucleotides read TGTGCCAGCGGCCAAGATCGGGCCAGGGGATGGAACACTGAAGCTTTCTTT. Translating gives CASGQDRARGWNTEAFF.

This clonotype was seen a handful of times. The V and J genes are TRBV4-1 and TRBJ2-1; no reliable D call. CDR1 and CDR2 from the germline V gene are MGHRA and YSYEKL. Trimming stripped 0 bases from V and 0 bases from J, with 12 bases between. The CDR3 length is 17 residues. Here the CDR3 DNA reads TGCGCCAGCAGCCAAGATATTGGGTTCGGCTCCTACAATGAGCAGTTCTTC. Amino acid sequence: CASSQDIGFGSYNEQFF.

This clonotype has at least ten counts. J is TRBJ2-3 and V is TRBV29-1, with D possibly TRBD2 on 6 matching bases. In germline, CDR1 is SQVTM, CDR2 ANQGSEA. This CDR3 comprises 13 residues. The germline V and J ends were trimmed by 7 bases and 0 bases, with 11 bases remaining between them. CDR3 region: CSAVLASTDTQYF. The CDR3 DNA is TGCAGCGCTGTACTAGCAAGCACAGATACGCAGTATTTT.

This clonotype has a count of ten or more. The chain carries TRBV7-2 and TRBJ2-1; 7 nucleotides match TRBD2. The V and J ends lost 7 bases and 1 base, in that order; junction bases with no gene match: 10. Germline CDR1 is SGHTA and CDR2 is FQGNSA. The CDR3 totals 16 residues. The CDR3 region is CASTEVGGGSYNEQFF. As DNA, the CDR3 is TGTGCCAGCACCGAGGTTGGCGGGGGATCCTACAATGAGCAGTTCTTC.

This clonotype was seen more than once but under ten times. The chain links TRBV11-3 to TRBJ2-7; TRBD1 matches at 11 bases. V lost 0 bases, J lost 6 bases, and 4 bases stayed unmatched. Germline loops: CDR1 SGHNT, CDR2 YENEEA. The CDR3 is 15 amino acids. CDR3 DNA sequence: TGTGCCAGCAGCTTAGACCCCGGGACAGGGGGCGAGCAGTACTTC. Its protein product is CASSLDPGTGGEQYF.

This clonotype was recorded at least ten times. This rearrangement joins TRBV4-3 to TRBJ2-3; possibly TRBD2 for D (6 bases). The CDR3 has 16 residues. Looked up from germline, CDR1 is LGHNA and CDR2 is YSLEER. V shed 3 bases and J shed 4 bases, with 17 bases lying between them. CDR3 residues: CASSQEGAGRADTQYF. The CDR3 DNA reads TGCGCCAGCAGCCAGGAAGGAGCGGGTAGGGCAGATACGCAGTATTTT.

This sequence joins TRBV14 and TRBJ2-3, with unresolved D. CDR1 and CDR2 from the germline V gene are SGHDN and FVKESK. Trimming took 2 bases from V and 0 from J, leaving 15 bases between them. This CDR3 comprises 17 residues. CDR3: CASSQHPQITSTDTQYF. CDR3 DNA sequence: TGTGCCAGCAGCCAACATCCACAGATTACTAGCACAGATACGCAGTATTTT.

The J gene is TRBJ1-1, the V gene TRBV29-1, with 7 bases that match TRBD1. The CDR3 extends over 13 amino acids. Germline V gene sequence: CDR1 SQVTM, CDR2 ANQGSEA. The CDR3 sequence is CSMLRDRNTEAFF. The CDR3 nucleotides read TGCAGTATGCTCAGGGACAGAAACACTGAAGCTTTCTTT.

This clonotype occurred many times. The chain links TRBV9 to TRBJ2-7; perhaps TRBD2 as D (5 bases). Deletions cut 0 bases from V and 7 bases from J, with 14 bases between. Germline CDR1 is SGDLS and CDR2 is YYNGEE. The CDR3 is made up of 14 amino acids. In DNA, the CDR3 is TGTGCCAGCAGCGTAGGTGGGCTAGCAGGAGAGCAGTACTTC. This codes for CASSVGGLAGEQYF.